This passage covers 13 T cell receptor beta chains from one sample sequenced in a study of blood T cell repertoires in COVID-19. Repertoires were generated with immunoSEQ multiplex PCR, while TCRdb's copy carries only in-frame clones and drops some. The sample holds 200,000 to 250,000 clones, almost 85% seen once. Sequences were obtained from peripheral blood. Receptors originate from a man aged 45-60 years with COVID-19, enrolled during active disease.

The chain is built from TRBV7-2 and TRBJ1-4; D not resolved. This CDR3 is 14 amino acids long. V lost 1 base, J lost 5 bases, and 8 bases lay in between. Germline V gene sequence: CDR1 SGHTA, CDR2 FQGNSA. The CDR3 DNA is TGTGCCAGCAGCTTAGGGCCGTCCAATGAAAAACTGTTTTTT. Translated: CASSLGPSNEKLFF.

This clone occurred many times. The chain combines TRBV18 with TRBJ2-7, with 7 bases identical to TRBD1. CDR3 size: 14 residues. The V and J ends lost 2 bases and 1 base, in that order; junction bases with no gene match: 2. Germline V CDR1 and CDR2: KGHSH, LQKENI. For the CDR3, the DNA is TGTGCCAGCTCACCATCGGACAGGTCCTACGAGCAGTACTTC. Its translation is CASSPSDRSYEQYF.

This clone was seen once. The chain uses TRBV10-2 and TRBJ1-4; the match to TRBD1 covers 10 bases. V gave up 4 bases and J gave up 7 bases; unmatched junction bases: 6. Looked up from germline, CDR1 is WSHSY and CDR2 is SAAADI. The CDR3 is made up of 15 amino acids. CDR3 sequence (DNA): TGCGCCAGCAGTGCCCGACAGGGGGCTTTTGAAAAACTGTTTTTT. The encoded protein is CASSARQGAFEKLFF.

The chain has TRBV6-5 and TRBJ1-2, with 7 positions matching TRBD1. Per germline, CDR1 MNHEY and CDR2 SVGAGI. With V trimmed by 5 bases and J by 5 bases, 5 bases remained unmatched. This CDR3 has 13 residues. The CDR3 spells CASSQQGLYGYTF. DNA for the CDR3: TGTGCCAGCAGTCAACAGGGGTTGTATGGCTACACCTTC.

The V and J genes are TRBV27 and TRBJ2-7; tentative D call: TRBD1 (5 bases). Germline loops: CDR1 MNHEY, CDR2 SMNVEV (reference sequence). The CDR3 loop spans 13 amino acids. The V end was cut by 5 bases, the J end by 0 bases, with 8 bases between. Here the CDR3 DNA reads TGTGCCAGCAGTCAGGGTTTCTCCTACGAGCAGTACTTC. As protein: CASSQGFSYEQYF.

The chain couples TRBV4-3 to TRBJ2-5; maybe TRBD2 (6 bases). The CDR3 consists of 15 residues. Germline lookup yields CDR1 LGHNA and CDR2 YSLEER. Trimming left V 0 bases short and J 9 bases short, with 17 bases between. Here the CDR3 reads CASSQEFGSVGPQYF. In DNA, the CDR3 is TGCGCCAGCAGCCAAGAGTTCGGGAGTGTTGGGCCCCAGTACTTC.

J is TRBJ2-5 and V is TRBV4-2; TRBD1 matches at 8 bases. The V gene end was trimmed by 0 bases and the J gene end by 5 bases; junction bases not matched to a gene: 5. Germline CDR1 is LGHNA and CDR2 is YNFKEQ. This CDR3 contains 15 residues. CDR3 coding DNA: TGTGCCAGCAGCCAAGACAGGGGGCCGGAGGAGACCCAGTACTTC. This gives the protein CASSQDRGPEETQYF.

The rearrangement uses TRBV11-2 and TRBJ2-3; 8 bases align to TRBD2. V lost 5 bases, J lost 7 bases, and 11 bases stayed unmatched. The germline V gene encodes CDR1 SGHAT and CDR2 FQNNGV. This CDR3 is 15 amino acids long. The CDR3 sequence is CASSGGGMRMNTQYF. As DNA, the CDR3 is TGTGCCAGCAGCGGCGGGGGGATGCGCATGAATACGCAGTATTTT.

The chain is built from TRBV11-2 and TRBJ2-2; 8 bases are a match to TRBD1. Losses at the gene ends were 3 bases for V and 4 bases for J; bases not matched to a gene: 13. The CDR3 has 18 amino acids. CDR1 is SGHAT, CDR2 FQNNGV, per germline. In DNA, the CDR3 is TGTGCCAGCAGCTTCCCAAGACGGACAGGGTCGGGCACCGGGGAGCTGTTTTTT. Amino acid sequence: CASSFPRRTGSGTGELFF.

The chain links TRBV5-4 to TRBJ1-1, with D tentatively TRBD1 (6 bases). CDR3 length: 16 amino acids. Trimming removed 7 bases at V and 0 bases at J, with 19 bases between. Per germline, CDR1 SGHNT and CDR2 YYREEE (reference sequence). Written as DNA, the CDR3 is TGTGCCAGCGCAAAATTTCGGGACAACATGAACACTGAAGCTTTCTTT. This gives the protein CASAKFRDNMNTEAFF. Combining the CDR3 with reference TRBV5-4 and TRBJ1-1 gives the whole variable domain ETGVTQSPTHLIKTRGQQVTLRCSSQSGHNTVSWYQQALGQGPQFIFQYYREEENGRGNFPPRFSGLQFPNYSSELNVNALELDDSALYLCASAKFRDNMNTEAFFGQGTRLTVV.

The chain couples TRBV5-5 to TRBJ1-6; D remains unclear. This CDR3 comprises 14 residues. The V end lost 1 base, the J end lost 9 bases, and 11 bases lay between the germline ends. The germline CDR1 and CDR2 sequences are SGHKS and YYEKEE (reference sequence). The CDR3 reads CASSLTQYSSPLHF. The CDR3 coding sequence is TGTGCCAGCAGCTTGACCCAGTACAGTTCACCCCTCCACTTT.

The rearrangement links TRBV6-2 or TRBV6-3 to TRBJ2-7, with D perhaps TRBD2 (5 bases). Germline CDR1 is MNHEY and CDR2 is SVGEGT. V lost 5 bases and J lost 7, with 18 bases in between. This CDR3 is 14 amino acids long. The CDR3 spells CASSPRDARREQYF. The CDR3 coding sequence is TGTGCCAGCAGTCCCCGGGATGCGCGACGGGAGCAGTACTTC.

The chain joins TRBV5-4 to TRBJ1-4; 9 bases line up with TRBD1. The CDR3 consists of 17 residues. CDR1 SGHNT and CDR2 YYREEE come from the germline V gene (reference sequence). Losses at the gene ends were 0 bases for V and 5 bases for J; bases not matched to a gene: 8. The CDR3 DNA reads TGTGCCAGCAGCTTGGCCGGCGTCGGGACAGGGAATGAAAAACTGTTTTTT. This codes for CASSLAGVGTGNEKLFF.